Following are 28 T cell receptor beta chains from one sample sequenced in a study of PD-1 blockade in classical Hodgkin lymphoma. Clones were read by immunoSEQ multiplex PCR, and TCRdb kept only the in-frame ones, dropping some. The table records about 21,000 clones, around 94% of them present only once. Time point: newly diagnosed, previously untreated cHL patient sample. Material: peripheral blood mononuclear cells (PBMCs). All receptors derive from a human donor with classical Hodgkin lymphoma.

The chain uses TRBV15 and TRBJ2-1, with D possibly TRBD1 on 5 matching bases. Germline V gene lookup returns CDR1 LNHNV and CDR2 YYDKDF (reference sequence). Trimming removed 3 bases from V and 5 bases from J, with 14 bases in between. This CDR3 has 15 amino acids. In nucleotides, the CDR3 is TGTGCCACCAGCAGGACAACGTGGACAAACAATGAGCAGTTCTTC. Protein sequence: CATSRTTWTNNEQFF. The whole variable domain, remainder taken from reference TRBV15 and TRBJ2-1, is DAMVIQNPRYQVTQFGKPVTLSCSQTLNHNVMYWYQQKSSQAPKLLFHYYDKDFNNEADTPDNFQSRRPNTSFCFLDIRSPGLGDTAMYLCATSRTTWTNNEQFFGPGTRLTVL.

The CDR3 DNA reads as TGTGCCAGCAGCTTAAGGAGACAGGGGGCAGCTTTCTTT. The encoded protein is CASSLRRQGAAFF. This chain links TRBV11-3 with TRBJ1-1; 10 bases map to TRBD1. CDR1 and CDR2 from the germline V gene are SGHNT and YENEEA. The V gene end was trimmed by 2 bases and the J gene end by 10 bases; junction bases not matched to a gene: 4. The CDR3 is 13 residues long. Looking up the rest from reference TRBV11-3 and TRBJ1-1 gives the full variable domain: EAGVVQSPRYKIIEKKQPVAFWCNPISGHNTLYWYLQNLGQGPELLIRYENEEAVDDSQLPKDRFSAERLKGVDSTLKIQPAELGDSAVYLCASSLRRQGAAFFGQGTRLTVV.

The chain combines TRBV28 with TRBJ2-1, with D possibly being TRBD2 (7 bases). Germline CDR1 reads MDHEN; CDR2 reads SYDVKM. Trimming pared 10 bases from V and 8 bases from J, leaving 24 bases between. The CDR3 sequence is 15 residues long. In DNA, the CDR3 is TGTGCCATCGGTTCCCCTTTCGGGGGGCAGGATGAGCAGTTCTTC. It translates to CAIGSPFGGQDEQFF. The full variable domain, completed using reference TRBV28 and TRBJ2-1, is DVKVTQSSRYLVKRTGEKVFLECVQDMDHENMFWYRQDPGLGLRLIYFSYDVKMKEKGDIPEGYSVSREKKERFSLILESASTNQTSMYLCAIGSPFGGQDEQFFGPGTRLTVL.

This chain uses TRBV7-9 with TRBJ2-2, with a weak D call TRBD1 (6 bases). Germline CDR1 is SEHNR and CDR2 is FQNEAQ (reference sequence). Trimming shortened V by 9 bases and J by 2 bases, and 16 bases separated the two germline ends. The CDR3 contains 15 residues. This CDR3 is CARHQGRRNTGELFF. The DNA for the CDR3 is TGTGCCAGGCACCAGGGGCGCCGTAACACCGGGGAGCTGTTTTTT. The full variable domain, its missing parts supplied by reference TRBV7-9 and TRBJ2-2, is DTGVSQNPRHKITKRGQNVTFRCDPISEHNRLYWYRQTLGQGPEFLTYFQNEAQLEKSRLLSDRFSAERPKGSFSTLEIQRTEQGDSAMYLCARHQGRRNTGELFFGEGSRLTVL.

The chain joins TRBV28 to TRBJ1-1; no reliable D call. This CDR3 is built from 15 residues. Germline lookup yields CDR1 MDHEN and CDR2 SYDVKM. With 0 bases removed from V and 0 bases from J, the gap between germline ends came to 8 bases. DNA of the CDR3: TGTGCCAGCAGTTTATGGTCCAGGCTGAACACTGAAGCTTTCTTT. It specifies CASSLWSRLNTEAFF.

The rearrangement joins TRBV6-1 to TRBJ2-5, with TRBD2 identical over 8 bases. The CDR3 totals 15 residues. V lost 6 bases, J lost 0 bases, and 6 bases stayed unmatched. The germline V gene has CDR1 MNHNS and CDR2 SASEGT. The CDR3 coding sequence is TGTGCCAGCAGGCAAAGACTAGCGAACCAAGAGACCCAGTACTTC. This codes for CASRQRLANQETQYF.

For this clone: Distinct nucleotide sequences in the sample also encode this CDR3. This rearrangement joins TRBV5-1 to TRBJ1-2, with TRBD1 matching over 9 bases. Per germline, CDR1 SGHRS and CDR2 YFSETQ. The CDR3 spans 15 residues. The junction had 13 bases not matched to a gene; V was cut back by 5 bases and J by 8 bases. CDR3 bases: TGCGCCAGCAGGGCCGGACAGGGGATGATCTACGGCTACACCTTC. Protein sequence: CASRAGQGMIYGYTF.

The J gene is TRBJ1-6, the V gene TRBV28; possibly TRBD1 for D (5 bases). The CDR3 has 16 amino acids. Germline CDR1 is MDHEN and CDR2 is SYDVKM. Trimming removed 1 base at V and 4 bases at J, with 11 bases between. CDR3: CASSLSGGSYNSPLHF. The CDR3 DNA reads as TGTGCCAGCAGTTTATCGGGGGGTTCTTATAATTCACCCCTCCACTTT.

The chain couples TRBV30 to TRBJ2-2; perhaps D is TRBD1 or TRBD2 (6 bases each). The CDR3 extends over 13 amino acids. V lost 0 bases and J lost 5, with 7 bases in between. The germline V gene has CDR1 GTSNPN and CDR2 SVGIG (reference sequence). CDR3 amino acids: CAWSVGGTGELFF. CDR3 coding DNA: TGTGCCTGGAGTGTAGGGGGGACCGGGGAGCTGTTTTTT.

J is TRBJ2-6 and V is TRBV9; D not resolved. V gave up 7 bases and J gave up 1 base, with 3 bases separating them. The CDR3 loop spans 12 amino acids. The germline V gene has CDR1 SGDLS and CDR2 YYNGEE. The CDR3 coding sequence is TGTGCCAGCGGATCTGGGGCCAACGTCCTGACTTTC. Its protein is CASGSGANVLTF.

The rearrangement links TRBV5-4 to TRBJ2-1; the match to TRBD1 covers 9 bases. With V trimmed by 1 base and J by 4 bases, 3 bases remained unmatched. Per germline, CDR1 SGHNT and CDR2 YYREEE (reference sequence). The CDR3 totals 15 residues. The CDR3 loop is CASSLIGTGYNEQFF. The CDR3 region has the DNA TGTGCCAGCAGCTTGATAGGGACAGGGTACAATGAGCAGTTCTTC.

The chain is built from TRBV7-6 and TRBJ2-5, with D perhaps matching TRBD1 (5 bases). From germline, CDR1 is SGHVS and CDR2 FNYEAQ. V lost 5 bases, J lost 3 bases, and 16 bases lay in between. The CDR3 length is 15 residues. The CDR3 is CASSRSPGPEETQYF. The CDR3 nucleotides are TGTGCCAGCAGCCGTTCCCCAGGGCCCGAAGAGACCCAGTACTTC.

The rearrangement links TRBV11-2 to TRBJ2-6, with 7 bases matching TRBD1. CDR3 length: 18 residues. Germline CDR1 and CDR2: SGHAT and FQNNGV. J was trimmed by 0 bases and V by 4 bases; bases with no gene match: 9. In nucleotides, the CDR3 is TGTGCCAGCAGCTCTCGAGGGACAGCCTACTCTGGGGCCAACGTCCTGACTTTC. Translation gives CASSSRGTAYSGANVLTF.

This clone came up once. This CDR3 is CASSSTGNNEKLFF. CDR3 coding DNA: TGTGCCAGCAGTAGCACCGGCAATAATGAAAAACTGTTTTTT. This chain joins TRBV2 and TRBJ1-4; no reliable D call. This CDR3 has 14 residues. The V gene lost 5 bases and the J gene lost 4 bases, with 11 bases spanning the gap. Germline lookup yields CDR1 SNHLY and CDR2 FYNNEI. Variable domain in full (rest from reference TRBV2 and TRBJ1-4): EPEVTQTPSHQVTQMGQEVILRCVPISNHLYFYWYRQILGQKVEFLVSFYNNEISEKSEIFDDQFSVERPDGSNFTLKIRSTKLEDSAMYFCASSSTGNNEKLFFGSGTQLSVL.

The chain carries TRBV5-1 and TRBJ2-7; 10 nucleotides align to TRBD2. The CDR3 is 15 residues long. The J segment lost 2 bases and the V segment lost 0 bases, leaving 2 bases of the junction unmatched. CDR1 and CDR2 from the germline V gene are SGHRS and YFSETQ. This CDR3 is CASSLGAGGTYEQYF. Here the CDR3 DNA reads TGCGCCAGCAGCTTGGGAGCGGGGGGGACCTACGAGCAGTACTTC.

CDR3 nucleotides: TGTGCCAGTAGTATGACAAGGTTCTACGAGCAGTACTTC. It translates to CASSMTRFYEQYF. The chain couples TRBV19 to TRBJ2-7; D is undetermined. CDR3 length: 13 amino acids. V was cut by 3 bases and J by 3 bases, with 9 bases left in between. The germline CDR1 and CDR2 sequences are LNHDA and SQIVND (reference sequence). The full variable domain, completed using reference TRBV19 and TRBJ2-7, is DGGITQSPKYLFRKEGQNVTLSCEQNLNHDAMYWYRQDPGQGLRLIYYSQIVNDFQKGDIAEGYSVSREKKESFPLTVTSAQKNPTAFYLCASSMTRFYEQYFGPGTRLTVT.

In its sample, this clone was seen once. This CDR3 is CASTRGPFNEKLFF. CDR3 DNA: TGTGCCAGCACCCGGGGGCCCTTTAATGAAAAACTGTTTTTT. The gene calls are TRBV7-8 and TRBJ1-4; D is possibly TRBD1 (6 bases). V was pared by 7 bases and J by 4 bases, with 13 bases between. CDR3 length: 14 amino acids. CDR1 and CDR2 (germline): SGHVS, FQNEAQ. Supplemented by reference TRBV7-8 and TRBJ1-4, the full variable domain reads GAGVSQSPRYKVAKRGQDVALRCDPISGHVSLFWYQQALGQGPEFLTYFQNEAQLDKSGLPSDRFFAERPEGSVSTLKIQRTQQEDSAVYLCASTRGPFNEKLFFGSGTQLSVL.

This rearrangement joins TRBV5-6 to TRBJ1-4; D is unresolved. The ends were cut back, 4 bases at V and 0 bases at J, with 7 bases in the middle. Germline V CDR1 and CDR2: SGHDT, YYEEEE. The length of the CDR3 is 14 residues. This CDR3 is CASSVSSTNEKLFF. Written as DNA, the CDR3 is TGTGCCAGCAGCGTCAGTTCAACTAATGAAAAACTGTTTTTT.

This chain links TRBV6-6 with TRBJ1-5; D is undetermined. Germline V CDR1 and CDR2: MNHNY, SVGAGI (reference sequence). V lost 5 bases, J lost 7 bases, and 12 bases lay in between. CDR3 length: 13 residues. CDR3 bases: TGTGCCAGCAGTATCAGCCCAAGACAGCCCCAGCATTTT. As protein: CASSISPRQPQHF.

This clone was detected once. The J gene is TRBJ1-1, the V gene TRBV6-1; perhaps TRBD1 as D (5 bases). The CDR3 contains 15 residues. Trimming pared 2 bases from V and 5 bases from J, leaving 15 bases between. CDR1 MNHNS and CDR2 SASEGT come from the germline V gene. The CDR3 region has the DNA TGTGCCAGCAGTGAAAGTCAGGGCTCGAGAACTGAAGCTTTCTTT. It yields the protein CASSESQGSRTEAFF.

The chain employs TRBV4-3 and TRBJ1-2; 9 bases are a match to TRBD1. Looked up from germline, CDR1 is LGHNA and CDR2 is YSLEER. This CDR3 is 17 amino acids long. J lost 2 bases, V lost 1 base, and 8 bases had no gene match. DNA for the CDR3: TGCGCCAGCAGCCAAGTACAGGGGGCCGGACGCAACTATGGCTACACCTTC. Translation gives CASSQVQGAGRNYGYTF.

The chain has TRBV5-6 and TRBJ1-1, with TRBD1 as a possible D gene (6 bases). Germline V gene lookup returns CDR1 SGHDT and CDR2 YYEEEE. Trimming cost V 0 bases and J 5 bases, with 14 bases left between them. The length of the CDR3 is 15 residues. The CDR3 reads CASSLEAGERTEAFF. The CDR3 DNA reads TGTGCCAGCAGCTTGGAAGCAGGGGAGAGAACTGAAGCTTTCTTT.

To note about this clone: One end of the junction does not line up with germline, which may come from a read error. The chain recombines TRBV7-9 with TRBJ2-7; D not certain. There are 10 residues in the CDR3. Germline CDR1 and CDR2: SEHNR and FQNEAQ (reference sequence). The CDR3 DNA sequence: TGTGCCACCCTGCCTTTATCTGAGGACTTC. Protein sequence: CATLPLSEDF.

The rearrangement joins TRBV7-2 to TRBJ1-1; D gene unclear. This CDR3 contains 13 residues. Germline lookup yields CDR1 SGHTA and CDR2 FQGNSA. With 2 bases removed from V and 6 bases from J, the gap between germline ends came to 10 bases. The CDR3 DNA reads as TGTGCCAGCAGCTTATTTTCTCGCCCTGAAGCTTTCTTT. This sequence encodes CASSLFSRPEAFF.

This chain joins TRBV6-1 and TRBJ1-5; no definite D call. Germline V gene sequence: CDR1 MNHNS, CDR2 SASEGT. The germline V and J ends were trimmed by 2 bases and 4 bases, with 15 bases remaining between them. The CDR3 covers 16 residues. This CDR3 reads CASSESVGSLNQPQHF. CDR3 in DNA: TGTGCCAGCAGTGAAAGTGTGGGCAGCCTGAATCAGCCCCAGCATTTT.

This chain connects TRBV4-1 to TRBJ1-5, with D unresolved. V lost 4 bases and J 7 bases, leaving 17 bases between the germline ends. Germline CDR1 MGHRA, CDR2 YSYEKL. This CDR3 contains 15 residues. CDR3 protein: CASSPTPRGNQPQHF. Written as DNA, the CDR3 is TGCGCCAGCAGCCCGACCCCTCGGGGAAACCAGCCCCAGCATTTT.

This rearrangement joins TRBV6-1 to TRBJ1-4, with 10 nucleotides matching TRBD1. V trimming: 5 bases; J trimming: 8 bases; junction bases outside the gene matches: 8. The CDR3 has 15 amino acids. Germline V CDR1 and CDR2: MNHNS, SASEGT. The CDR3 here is CASSPGTGVWEKLFF. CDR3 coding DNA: TGTGCCAGCAGTCCGGGGACAGGGGTTTGGGAAAAACTGTTTTTT.

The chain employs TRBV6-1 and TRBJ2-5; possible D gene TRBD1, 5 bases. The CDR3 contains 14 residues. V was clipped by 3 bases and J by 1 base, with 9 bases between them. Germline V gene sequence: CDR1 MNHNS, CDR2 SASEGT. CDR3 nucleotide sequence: TGTGCCAGCAGTGAGACAGTACTCCAAGAGACCCAGTACTTC. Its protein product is CASSETVLQETQYF.